The 4 T cell receptor beta chains presented below share a single source sample, sequenced in a study of T cell responses to AZD1222 COVID-19 vaccine. Clones were sequenced by immunoSEQ multiplex PCR, and TCRdb holds only the in-frame ones, with some missing. There are 40,000 or so clones in the sample; over 70% occur only once, and 15% to 20% lies in the top ten. This specimen was peripheral blood, taken 28 days after the second AZD1222 dose. Receptors were obtained from an adult who received the AZD1222 COVID-19 vaccine.

This clone was detected a few times. The rearrangement joins TRBV19 to TRBJ2-2; 11 bases align to TRBD2. Germline CDR1 is LNHDA and CDR2 is SQIVND (reference sequence). This CDR3 is built from 16 residues. V lost 3 bases to trimming and J lost 6 bases; unmatched junction nucleotides: 6. This chain's CDR3 is CASSIPSGGPAGELFF. Here the CDR3 DNA reads TGTGCCAGTAGTATCCCTAGCGGGGGGCCGGCCGGGGAGCTGTTTTTT.

The chain couples TRBV18 to TRBJ1-1; unclear D gene. V lost 3 bases and J lost 1, with 3 bases in between. Germline-derived CDR1 and CDR2 are KGHSH and LQKENI. The CDR3 covers 12 residues. The DNA for the CDR3 is TGTGCCAGCTCACCGGCGAACACTGAAGCTTTCTTT. Translating it yields CASSPANTEAFF.

The chain recombines TRBV7-6 with TRBJ1-3; the D is unclear. The V end was cut by 3 bases, the J end by 0 bases, with 12 bases between. Looked up from germline, CDR1 is SGHVS and CDR2 is FNYEAQ. There are 16 residues in the CDR3. In DNA, the CDR3 is TGTGCCAGCAGCTTCGGGGTGGGAGCCTCTGGAAACACCATATATTTT. This sequence encodes CASSFGVGASGNTIYF.

The rearrangement joins TRBV3-1 (or the pseudogene TRBV3-2) to TRBJ1-4, with TRBD1 as a possible D gene (5 bases). V lost 3 bases to trimming and J lost 8 bases, with 13 bases between them. The germline V gene has CDR1 LGHDT and CDR2 YNNKEL (reference sequence). CDR3 length: 14 amino acids. Written as DNA, the CDR3 is TGTGCCAGCAGCCATGGCGGGGCGGGGGAAAAACTGTTTTTT. Amino acid sequence: CASSHGGAGEKLFF.